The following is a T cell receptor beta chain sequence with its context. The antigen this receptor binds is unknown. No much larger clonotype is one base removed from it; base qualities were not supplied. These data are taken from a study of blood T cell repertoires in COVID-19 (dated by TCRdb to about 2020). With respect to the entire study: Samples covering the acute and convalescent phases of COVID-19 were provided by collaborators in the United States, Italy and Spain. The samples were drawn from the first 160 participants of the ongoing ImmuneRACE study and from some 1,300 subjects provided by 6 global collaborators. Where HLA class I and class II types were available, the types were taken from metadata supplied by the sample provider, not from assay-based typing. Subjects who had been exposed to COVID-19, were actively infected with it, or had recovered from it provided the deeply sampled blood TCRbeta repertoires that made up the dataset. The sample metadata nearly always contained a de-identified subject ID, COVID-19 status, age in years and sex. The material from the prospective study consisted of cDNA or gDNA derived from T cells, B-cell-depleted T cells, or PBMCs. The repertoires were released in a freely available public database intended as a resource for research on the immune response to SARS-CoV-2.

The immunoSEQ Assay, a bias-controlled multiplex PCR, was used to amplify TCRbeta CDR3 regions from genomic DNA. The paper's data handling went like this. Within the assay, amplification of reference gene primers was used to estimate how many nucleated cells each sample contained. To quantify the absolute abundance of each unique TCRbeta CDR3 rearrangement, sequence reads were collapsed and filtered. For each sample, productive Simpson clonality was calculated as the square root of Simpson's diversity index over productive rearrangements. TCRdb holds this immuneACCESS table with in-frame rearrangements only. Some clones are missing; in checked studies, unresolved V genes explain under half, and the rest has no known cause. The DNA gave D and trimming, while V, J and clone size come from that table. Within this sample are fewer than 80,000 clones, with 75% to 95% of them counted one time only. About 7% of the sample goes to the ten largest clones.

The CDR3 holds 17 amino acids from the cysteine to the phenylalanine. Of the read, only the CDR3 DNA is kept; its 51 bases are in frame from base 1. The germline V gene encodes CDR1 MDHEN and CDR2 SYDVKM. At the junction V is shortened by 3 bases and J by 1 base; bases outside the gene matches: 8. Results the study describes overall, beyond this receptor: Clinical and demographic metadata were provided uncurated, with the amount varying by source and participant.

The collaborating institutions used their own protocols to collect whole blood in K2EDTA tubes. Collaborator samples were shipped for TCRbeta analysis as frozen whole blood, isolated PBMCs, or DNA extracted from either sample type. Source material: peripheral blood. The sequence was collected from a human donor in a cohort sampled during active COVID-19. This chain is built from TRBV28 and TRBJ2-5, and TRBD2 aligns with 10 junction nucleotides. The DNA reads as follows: TGTGCCAGCAGTTTGCAGCTAGCGGGGGCTTTCCAAGAGACCCAGTACTTC. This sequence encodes CASSLQLAGAFQETQYF. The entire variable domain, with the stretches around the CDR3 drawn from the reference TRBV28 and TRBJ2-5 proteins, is DVKVTQSSRYLVKRTGEKVFLECVQDMDHENMFWYRQDPGLGLRLIYFSYDVKMKEKGDIPEGYSVSREKKERFSLILESASTNQTSMYLCASSLQLAGAFQETQYFGPGTRLLVL.